The entry that follows covers one T cell receptor (beta chain) sequence. Its cognate antigen has yet to be identified. No clone much larger than this one lies a single base away; base qualities are absent. The V end loses 5 bases and the J end loses 3 bases, and a stretch of 13 bases separates them. For CDR1 and CDR2, the germline V gene (reference sequence) lists LNHDA and SQIVND. The CDR3, cysteine through phenylalanine, is 14 amino acids long. The sequence is cut down to CDR3 DNA, 42 bases in frame from base 1. This record belongs to a study of persistence of HIV-infected CD4 T cells (dated by TCRdb to 2020 to 2022). Concerning the study at large: CMV- and HIV-1 Gag-responding CD4+ T cells were isolated from ART-treated individuals so that antigen-driven clonal expansion of HIV-1-infected cells could be examined. The median time the participants had spent on suppressive ART was over six years. Peripheral blood samples of up to roughly 200 mL were collected at multiple time points, except for a couple of participants, who underwent leukapheresis at a single time point. The clonality of all cells in each sorted population was measured by TCRbeta sequencing, and the clonality of infected cells was measured by proviral sequencing. The TCR cluster analysis across participants included under ten participants for CMV and over five participants for Gag. The full study reports these points: Antigen-responding cells were enriched for degenerate expanded CDR3beta sequences, which suggests convergent selection of CD4+ responses to CMV and Gag. Bulk TCR analyses could not be limited to the rare CMV-responding cells that actually contained HIV-1 proviruses. Within the same sorted populations, TCR oligoclonality correlated with proviral oligoclonality. Few individuals were included in the study, and only a limited range of antigens was tested. Significantly lower TCRbeta richness was observed in CMV- and Gag-responding cells than in anti-CD3/anti-CD28-responding cells, and higher oligoclonality was observed in CMV-responding cells than in CD3/CD28-stimulated and Gag-responding cells.

The immunoSEQ hsTCRB assay version 4 in survey mode was used to sequence TCRbeta repertoires from genomic DNA. For TCRbeta sequencing, genomic DNA was diluted to about 9.5 ng/uL, and up to 1 ug was used per sample. The original methods were these. TCRbeta data analysis was done in ImmunoSeq Analyzer 3.0, and diversity was calculated on productive nucleotide rearrangements. Lower-bound TCR diversity was estimated with the improved Chao index, and clonality with the Gini coefficient using the Immunarch R package. Different nucleotide rearrangements encoding the same CDR3beta amino acid sequence were treated as distinct clonotypes. TCRbeta sequences significantly enriched in antigen-responding cells relative to anti-CD3/anti-CD28-activated cells were identified by differential abundance analysis. TCRs were clustered by predicted peptide-MHC specificity with GLIPH2, both within individual participants and across merged participant data sets. TCRdb carries this immuneACCESS record with in-frame sequences only. Its versions omit some clonotypes, under half of them owing to an unresolved V gene in the studies checked, with the rest unexplained. V and J calls plus clone size are reproduced from that table; the DNA served to infer D and trimming. The sample table lists some 40,000 clones, over 75% of them with a count of one. The ten largest account for around 5.4% of the sample.

The treatment or condition label of this sample denotes: suppressive antiretroviral therapy. Cells were stimulated with a pool of overlapping HIV-1 Gag 15-mer peptides at approximately 0.93 ug per peptide per mL. Memory CD4+ T cells that did not respond, being CD40L-negative, CD69-negative and CD45RO-high, were sorted as memory populations depleted of antigen-responding cells. HIV-1-infected adults in whom suppressive ART had been started during chronic infection were enrolled as participants. For at least 4 years, the participants' plasma HIV-1 RNA had been undetectable, below 50 copies/mL. To be included, participants needed a CD4+ T cell count above 400 cells/uL and a positive CMV serology. Before stimulation, PBMCs were isolated using density centrifugation and depleted of CD8+ T cells. For around 19 hours, the CD8-depleted PBMCs were stimulated with anti-CD28/CD49d costimulation, a CD40-blocking antibody, and enfuvirtide to prevent new infections. Cell sorting was done on a Beckman Coulter MoFlo Legacy or XDP sorter, and dead cells were excluded with propidium iodide. Genomic DNA was extracted with the QIAamp DNA Mini Kit for samples above one million cells, otherwise with the Quick-DNA Microprep Kit.

This receptor was identified in an adult with HIV. The donor label of this sample is uncertain. The chain is made from TRBV19 and TRBJ1-2, with the D gene call left open. This sample comprised cultured CD4+ T cells from PBMCs, obtained from a patient who received antiretroviral therapy. The cell subset or site label corresponds to: CD40L-CD69- CD45RO-high memory CD4 T cells not responding to Gag peptides. The DNA is TGTGCCAGTAGTGCTTCCCCGGCTCACTATGGCTACACCTTC. It codes for CASSASPAHYGYTF. The variable domain in full, with residues beyond the CDR3 obtained from the reference TRBV19 and TRBJ1-2 genes, is DGGITQSPKYLFRKEGQNVTLSCEQNLNHDAMYWYRQDPGQGLRLIYYSQIVNDFQKGDIAEGYSVSREKKESFPLTVTSAQKNPTAFYLCASSASPAHYGYTFGSGTRLTVV.